This T cell receptor (beta chain) was obtained from a study of cytomegalovirus exposure and HLA in healthy donors. In germline, CDR1 is SGHVS, CDR2 FQNEAQ. Between the trimmed V and J ends, which lost 0 bases and 6 bases, there was a span of 11 bases. CDR3 length: 15 amino acids. To note about this clone: Its target is unknown.

General study points: In an earlier analysis, in fewer than 700 donors, most V segments appeared productive either ~87% or ~30% of the time. Whilst most TCR sequences proved rare, a subset of public TCRs occurred across many donors. It was shown in a later analysis that HLA-associated TCR beta chains were more clonally expanded than other, equally common chains. By HLA locus, TCR association rates varied in a later analysis, with DRB1 showing the most and HLA-C the fewest.

PCR primers comprised 60 Vbeta and 13 Jbeta primers. Sequencing used immunoSEQ multiplex PCR; TCRdb keeps in-frame clones, though not all of them. The data contain some 85,000 clones, approximately 84% of them singletons. Sequenced input: PBMCs. This chain connects TRBV7-8 to TRBJ2-2; D is unclear. This receptor was taken from a man aged 18 to 35 in good health and CMV-seronegative. CDR3 region: CASSLASSPSGELFF. The CDR3 DNA reads as TGTGCCAGCAGCTTAGCATCCAGTCCGTCCGGGGAGCTGTTTTTT.